This is a list of T cell receptor beta chains from one sample in a study of memory CD4+ T cells and cytomegalovirus serostatus. Profiled with immunoSEQ multiplex PCR; TCRdb holds only in-frame clones, not every one. The data hold about 42,000 clones, with 60% to 85% observed a single time. Sequences were obtained from memory CD4+ T cells from blood. The receptors here all came from an adult in good health and CMV-seronegative. Each CDR3 is given with its conserved first and last residue. D genes are given only for firm matches. The size field is filled for only some rows; it gives once, few, many or a size class.

clone_size: .; v_call: TRBV7-9; j_call: TRBJ1-6; d_call: .; cdr3_aa: CASSSRQDSPLHF; cdr3_nt: TGTGCCAGCAGCTCCCGACAGGATTCACCCCTCCACTTT
clone_size: .; v_call: TRBV30; j_call: TRBJ1-3; d_call: .; cdr3_aa: CAWDPGAGSGNTIYF; cdr3_nt: TGTGCCTGGGACCCGGGGGCCGGGTCTGGAAACACCATATATTTT
clone_size: few; v_call: TRBV5-5; j_call: TRBJ1-3; d_call: .; cdr3_aa: CASTLTLLSGNTIYF; cdr3_nt: TGTGCCAGCACCCTGACACTTCTCTCTGGAAACACCATATATTTT
clone_size: .; v_call: TRBV18; j_call: TRBJ2-2; d_call: TRBD1; cdr3_aa: CASSVGTGIAGELFF; cdr3_nt: TGTGCCAGCTCAGTCGGGACAGGGATCGCCGGGGAGCTGTTTTTT
clone_size: .; v_call: TRBV9; j_call: TRBJ2-1; d_call: TRBD1; cdr3_aa: CASSVVLTGGWNEQFF; cdr3_nt: TGTGCCAGCAGCGTAGTCCTGACAGGGGGCTGGAATGAGCAGTTCTTC
clone_size: .; v_call: TRBV7-6; j_call: TRBJ2-5; d_call: .; cdr3_aa: CASSSPRILGETQYF; cdr3_nt: TGTGCCAGCAGTTCACCCCGGATCCTGGGAGAGACCCAGTACTTC
clone_size: once; v_call: TRBV11-1; j_call: TRBJ2-1; d_call: TRBD2; cdr3_aa: CASSLSGVYNEQFF; cdr3_nt: TGTGCCAGCAGCTTAAGCGGGGTCTACAATGAGCAGTTCTTC
clone_size: .; v_call: TRBV2; j_call: TRBJ2-3; d_call: .; cdr3_aa: CASGDIGTDTQYF; cdr3_nt: TGTGCCAGCGGGGACATAGGCACAGATACGCAGTATTTT
clone_size: .; v_call: TRBV7-6; j_call: TRBJ2-5; d_call: TRBD2; cdr3_aa: CASSLGSGGVKTQYF; cdr3_nt: TGTGCCAGCAGCTTAGGTAGCGGGGGGGTGAAGACCCAGTACTTC
clone_size: .; v_call: TRBV27; j_call: TRBJ2-1; d_call: TRBD2; cdr3_aa: CASSLAGVTYNEQFF; cdr3_nt: TGTGCCAGCAGTTTAGCGGGGGTCACCTACAATGAGCAGTTCTTC
clone_size: .; v_call: TRBV5-1; j_call: TRBJ1-1; d_call: .; cdr3_aa: CASSYDGYTEAFF; cdr3_nt: TGCGCCAGCAGTTACGACGGTTACACTGAAGCTTTCTTT
clone_size: .; v_call: TRBV5-1; j_call: TRBJ2-3; d_call: .; cdr3_aa: CASKLVAGGTDTQYF; cdr3_nt: TGCGCCAGCAAGTTGGTCGCGGGTGGCACAGATACGCAGTATTTT
clone_size: .; v_call: TRBV10-1; j_call: TRBJ1-6; d_call: .; cdr3_aa: CASSDRGDSPLHF; cdr3_nt: TGCGCCAGCAGTGACAGGGGAGATTCACCCCTCCACTTT
clone_size: once; v_call: TRBV7-2; j_call: TRBJ2-7; d_call: TRBD1; cdr3_aa: CASSIDRGNEQYF; cdr3_nt: TGTGCCAGCAGCATCGACAGGGGTAACGAGCAGTACTTC
clone_size: .; v_call: TRBV15; j_call: TRBJ1-2; d_call: .; cdr3_aa: CATSAANYGYTF; cdr3_nt: TGTGCCACCAGCGCAGCTAACTATGGCTACACCTTC
clone_size: .; v_call: TRBV5-8; j_call: TRBJ1-5; d_call: .; cdr3_aa: CASSSGQFSNQPQHF; cdr3_nt: TGTGCCAGCAGTTCAGGACAGTTTAGCAATCAGCCCCAGCATTTT
clone_size: once; v_call: TRBV7-9; j_call: TRBJ2-5; d_call: .; cdr3_aa: CASSSAPETQYF; cdr3_nt: TGTGCCAGCAGCTCAGCACCAGAGACCCAGTACTTC
clone_size: .; v_call: TRBV6-1; j_call: TRBJ1-6; d_call: .; cdr3_aa: CASNPTRPPLHF; cdr3_nt: TGTGCCAGCAACCCGACTAGGCCACCCCTCCACTTT
clone_size: .; v_call: TRBV9; j_call: TRBJ2-3; d_call: TRBD2; cdr3_aa: CASSPLAGGSDTQYF; cdr3_nt: TGTGCCAGCAGTCCCCTGGCGGGGGGTTCAGATACGCAGTATTTT
clone_size: .; v_call: TRBV9; j_call: TRBJ2-1; d_call: .; cdr3_aa: CASSVEAGYFSYNEQFF; cdr3_nt: TGTGCCAGCAGCGTAGAGGCGGGGTACTTCTCCTACAATGAGCAGTTCTTC
clone_size: .; v_call: TRBV21-1; j_call: TRBJ1-5; d_call: .; cdr3_aa: CASSKGRANGQPQHF; cdr3_nt: TGTGCCAGCAGCAAAGGTAGGGCGAATGGGCAGCCCCAGCATTTT
clone_size: .; v_call: TRBV6-1; j_call: TRBJ2-7; d_call: .; cdr3_aa: CASSVTKQAYEQYF; cdr3_nt: TGTGCCAGCAGTGTGACCAAACAAGCCTACGAGCAGTACTTC
clone_size: .; v_call: TRBV12-5; j_call: TRBJ2-4; d_call: .; cdr3_aa: CASGLDRQEISKNIQYF; cdr3_nt: TGTGCTAGTGGTTTGGACCGACAGGAAATCTCCAAAAACATTCAGTACTTC
clone_size: once; v_call: TRBV5-4; j_call: TRBJ2-3; d_call: TRBD2; cdr3_aa: CASSFGGARDTQYF; cdr3_nt: TGTGCCAGCAGCTTCGGGGGGGCCAGGGATACGCAGTATTTT
clone_size: .; v_call: TRBV29-1; j_call: TRBJ2-3; d_call: .; cdr3_aa: CSAGPPGGTQYF; cdr3_nt: TGCAGCGCTGGACCGCCAGGAGGTACGCAGTATTTT
clone_size: .; v_call: TRBV12-2; j_call: TRBJ2-7; d_call: .; cdr3_aa: CASRLEEYRYEQYF; cdr3_nt: TGTGCAAGTCGCTTAGAAGAGTATCGTTACGAGCAGTACTTC
clone_size: .; v_call: TRBV7-2; j_call: TRBJ1-1; d_call: .; cdr3_aa: CASSVRPGTEAFF; cdr3_nt: TGTGCCAGCAGCGTGAGACCGGGCACTGAAGCTTTCTTT
clone_size: few; v_call: TRBV6-5; j_call: TRBJ1-2; d_call: TRBD1; cdr3_aa: CASSYRDRGHYGYTF; cdr3_nt: TGTGCCAGCAGTTACCGGGACAGGGGGCACTATGGCTACACCTTC
clone_size: .; v_call: TRBV28; j_call: TRBJ1-1; d_call: TRBD1; cdr3_aa: CASSLTRGATEAFF; cdr3_nt: TGTGCCAGCAGCCTAACCAGGGGGGCCACTGAAGCTTTCTTT
clone_size: .; v_call: TRBV30; j_call: TRBJ2-1; d_call: TRBD1; cdr3_aa: CAWEQIRTDRANNEQFF; cdr3_nt: TGTGCCTGGGAACAGATCAGAACGGACAGGGCGAACAATGAGCAGTTCTTC
clone_size: .; v_call: TRBV30; j_call: TRBJ1-3; d_call: .; cdr3_aa: CASQMGRGNTIYF; cdr3_nt: TGTGCCTCCCAGATGGGGAGAGGAAACACCATATATTTT
clone_size: .; v_call: TRBV9; j_call: TRBJ2-3; d_call: .; cdr3_aa: CASSVTGLSTDTQYF; cdr3_nt: TGTGCCAGCAGCGTGACCGGCCTTAGCACAGATACGCAGTATTTT
clone_size: .; v_call: TRBV28; j_call: TRBJ1-2; d_call: TRBD1; cdr3_aa: CASRYSGTGGYGYTF; cdr3_nt: TGTGCCAGCAGATATTCCGGGACAGGGGGCTATGGCTACACCTTC
clone_size: .; v_call: TRBV2; j_call: TRBJ2-2; d_call: .; cdr3_aa: CASSTRTGELFF; cdr3_nt: TGTGCCAGCAGTACTAGGACCGGGGAGCTGTTTTTT
clone_size: .; v_call: TRBV11-1; j_call: TRBJ2-6; d_call: .; cdr3_aa: CASSFERSGANVLTF; cdr3_nt: TGTGCCAGCAGCTTTGAACGCTCTGGGGCCAACGTCCTGACTTTC
clone_size: .; v_call: TRBV4-2; j_call: TRBJ1-1; d_call: TRBD1; cdr3_aa: CASSQNRGSTEAFF; cdr3_nt: TGTGCCAGCAGCCAAAACAGGGGATCCACTGAAGCTTTCTTT
clone_size: .; v_call: TRBV14; j_call: TRBJ2-6; d_call: TRBD1; cdr3_aa: CASSQPTGDRWGANVLTF; cdr3_nt: TGTGCCAGCAGCCAACCGACAGGGGACCGGTGGGGGGCCAACGTCCTGACTTTC
clone_size: .; v_call: TRBV18; j_call: TRBJ1-4; d_call: .; cdr3_aa: CASSPGQREKLFF; cdr3_nt: TGTGCCAGCTCACCCGGGCAGCGCGAAAAACTGTTTTTT
clone_size: .; v_call: TRBV7-2; j_call: TRBJ2-3; d_call: .; cdr3_aa: CASRQRTHTDTQYF; cdr3_nt: TGTGCCAGCAGGCAACGGACCCACACAGATACGCAGTATTTT
clone_size: .; v_call: TRBV4-1; j_call: TRBJ1-2; d_call: .; cdr3_aa: CASSQDTLLNYGYTF; cdr3_nt: TGCGCCAGCAGCCAAGATACGCTTTTAAACTATGGCTACACCTTC
clone_size: .; v_call: TRBV6-1; j_call: TRBJ2-7; d_call: .; cdr3_aa: CASRGTSYEQYF; cdr3_nt: TGTGCCAGCAGGGGCACTTCCTACGAGCAGTACTTC
clone_size: .; v_call: TRBV18; j_call: TRBJ1-1; d_call: .; cdr3_aa: CASSHQVGTEAFF; cdr3_nt: TGTGCCAGCTCACATCAGGTTGGGACTGAAGCTTTCTTT
clone_size: .; v_call: TRBV7-2; j_call: TRBJ1-5; d_call: .; cdr3_aa: CASSVDNQPQHF; cdr3_nt: TGTGCCAGCAGCGTAGACAATCAGCCCCAGCATTTT
clone_size: .; v_call: TRBV19; j_call: TRBJ2-2; d_call: .; cdr3_aa: CASGTDTGELFF; cdr3_nt: TGTGCCAGTGGGACGGACACCGGGGAGCTGTTTTTT
clone_size: .; v_call: TRBV5-4; j_call: TRBJ1-4; d_call: TRBD1; cdr3_aa: CASRPGGADEKLFF; cdr3_nt: TGTGCCAGCAGACCAGGGGGCGCGGATGAAAAACTGTTTTTT
clone_size: few; v_call: TRBV4-1; j_call: TRBJ1-2; d_call: TRBD1; cdr3_aa: CASSGVNRGLGGYTF; cdr3_nt: TGCGCCAGCAGTGGGGTTAACAGGGGGCTGGGAGGCTACACCTTC
clone_size: .; v_call: TRBV28; j_call: TRBJ2-7; d_call: TRBD2; cdr3_aa: CASSSGGLAGPTYEQYF; cdr3_nt: TGTGCCAGCAGTTCCGGGGGACTAGCGGGACCCACCTACGAGCAGTACTTC
clone_size: .; v_call: TRBV28; j_call: TRBJ1-1; d_call: .; cdr3_aa: CASSLIGVNTEAFF; cdr3_nt: TGTGCCAGCAGTTTAATTGGAGTGAACACTGAAGCTTTCTTT
clone_size: once; v_call: TRBV11-2; j_call: TRBJ1-4; d_call: .; cdr3_aa: CASTNLGGSVKLFF; cdr3_nt: TGTGCCAGCACGAATTTAGGCGGCTCGGTAAAACTGTTTTTT
clone_size: .; v_call: TRBV23-1; j_call: TRBJ2-4; d_call: TRBD1; cdr3_aa: CATPSGTGVAIQYF; cdr3_nt: TGCGCCACTCCCTCCGGGACAGGGGTCGCCATTCAGTACTTC
clone_size: .; v_call: TRBV5-1; j_call: TRBJ2-1; d_call: .; cdr3_aa: CASSFLVTGYNEQFF; cdr3_nt: TGCGCCAGCAGCTTTCTTGTGACAGGCTACAATGAGCAGTTCTTC
clone_size: .; v_call: TRBV6-1; j_call: TRBJ2-7; d_call: .; cdr3_aa: CASSLQGYEQYF; cdr3_nt: TGTGCCAGCAGTTTACAGGGTTACGAGCAGTACTTC
clone_size: .; v_call: TRBV18; j_call: TRBJ2-7; d_call: .; cdr3_aa: CASSLQESSYEQYF; cdr3_nt: TGTGCCAGCTCGCTCCAGGAGAGCTCCTACGAGCAGTACTTC
clone_size: .; v_call: TRBV25-1; j_call: TRBJ2-7; d_call: .; cdr3_aa: CASMGGRAWNEQYF; cdr3_nt: TGTGCCAGCATGGGGGGACGAGCTTGGAACGAGCAGTACTTC
clone_size: .; v_call: TRBV30; j_call: TRBJ2-3; d_call: .; cdr3_aa: CAWTTLADTQYF; cdr3_nt: TGTGCCTGGACGACCCTAGCAGATACGCAGTATTTT
clone_size: .; v_call: TRBV5-5; j_call: TRBJ1-3; d_call: .; cdr3_aa: CASSLSSGNTIYF; cdr3_nt: TGTGCCAGCAGCTTATCCTCGGGAAACACCATATATTTT